The 4 T cell receptor beta chains presented below share a single source sample, sequenced in a study of PD-L1 blockade in urothelial cancer. Measured with immunoSEQ multiplex PCR; TCRdb has only the in-frame clones, and not every one. The sample shows around 70,000 clones, roughly 84% of them seen only once. Time point denoted: pretreatment peripheral blood. This specimen consisted of PBMCs, obtained around atezolizumab (anti-PD-L1) treatment. Receptors originate from a woman aged 70 to 79 with urothelial cancer.

The rearrangement links TRBV5-1 to TRBJ2-2; 13 nucleotides align to TRBD2. Germline V CDR1 and CDR2: SGHRS, YFSETQ. The J segment lost 8 bases and the V segment lost 5 bases, leaving 9 bases of the junction unmatched. The CDR3 spans 16 residues. The CDR3 reads CASSRGTSGIQGELFF. The CDR3 DNA sequence: TGCGCCAGCAGTCGCGGGACTAGCGGGATTCAAGGGGAGCTGTTTTTT. Full variable domain (missing parts from reference TRBV5-1 and TRBJ2-2): KAGVTQTPRYLIKTRGQQVTLSCSPISGHRSVSWYQQTPGQGLQFLFEYFSETQRNKGNFPGRFSGRQFSNSRSEMNVSTLELGDSALYLCASSRGTSGIQGELFFGEGSRLTVL.

The chain has TRBV7-9 and TRBJ1-2; TRBD1 matches at 9 bases. The CDR3 extends over 15 amino acids. CDR1 is SEHNR and CDR2 is FQNEAQ in the germline V gene (reference sequence). Trimming cost V 4 bases and J 5 bases; bases outside gene matches: 8. The CDR3 DNA sequence: TGTGCCAGCAGCTCAAACTGGGACAGGGATTATGGCTACACCTTC. Residues: CASSSNWDRDYGYTF.

The chain's CDR3 is CASSQAAGYEQYF. The CDR3 DNA follows: TGTGCCAGCAGCCAGGCGGCGGGCTACGAGCAGTACTTC. J is TRBJ2-7 and V is TRBV27; a weak D match, TRBD2 (5 bases). Trimming took off 6 bases at V and 3 bases at J, with 12 bases between the two ends. Germline V gene sequence: CDR1 MNHEY, CDR2 SMNVEV (reference sequence). The CDR3 sequence is 13 residues long.

This clone was counted between two and nine times. This chain uses TRBV13 with TRBJ1-5; D perhaps matches TRBD1 (5 bases). CDR3 size: 14 residues. Germline assignment: CDR1 PRHDT and CDR2 FYEKMQ (reference sequence). Trimming removed 4 bases from V and 2 bases from J, with 9 bases in between. As DNA, the CDR3 is TGTGCCAGCAGCTCAGGGTTAGGCAATCAGCCCCAGCATTTT. Encoded protein: CASSSGLGNQPQHF.